Listed below are T cell receptor beta chains from one sample, sequenced in a study of PD-L1 blockade in urothelial cancer. The table came from immunoSEQ multiplex PCR; TCRdb's copy has only in-frame clones and leaves some out. The sample has over 25,000 clones, over 60% seen once. The source material was PBMCs, sampled around atezolizumab (anti-PD-L1) treatment. The receptors were sampled from a man aged 65 to 85 with urothelial cancer. The CDR3 runs from the conserved cysteine through the conserved F or W. A D gene is named only where the DNA matches it firmly. Size tells how often a clone was seen (once, few, many) or the class of an expanded clone, and some rows leave it out.

few,NA,TRBJ1-1,TRBV19,TGTGCCAGTAGTACCCCTCGCCGAGGTGAAGCTTTCTTT,CASSTPRRGEAFF
NA,NA,TRBJ2-5,TRBV9,TGTGCCAGCAGCGTAGGACCAGGAGAGGGGGAAGAGACCCAGTACTTC,CASSVGPGEGEETQYF
NA,NA,TRBJ1-1,TRBV2,TGTGCCAGCAGTGACTATCATAACACTGAAGCTTTCTTT,CASSDYHNTEAFF
few,NA,TRBJ1-1,TRBV11-3,TGTGCCAGCAGCCTCGGACAGCGGAACACTGAAGCTTTCTTT,CASSLGQRNTEAFF
medium-sized,TRBD1,TRBJ2-7,TRBV5-1,TGCGCCAGCAGCTTGGGGGACAGGGGTTACGAGCAGTACTTC,CASSLGDRGYEQYF
NA,TRBD1,TRBJ2-1,TRBV28,TGTGCCAGCAGTTTCCAGACAGGGTGGAACTACAATGAGCAGTTCTTC,CASSFQTGWNYNEQFF
NA,NA,TRBJ2-2,TRBV12-5,TGTGCTAGTGGTTTTATCAGCGGCGGGACCGGGGAGCTGTTTTTT,CASGFISGGTGELFF
few,TRBD1,TRBJ2-5,TRBV30,TGTGCCTGGAGGGGGGGGACAGGGGGCGGAGGGATCCAAGAGACCCAGTACTTC,CAWRGGTGGGGIQETQYF
few,TRBD2,TRBJ2-3,TRBV19,TGTGCTACTAGCGGGAGGATGGTGGACACAGATACGCAGTATTTT,CATSGRMVDTDTQYF
NA,TRBD1,TRBJ1-2,TRBV5-4,TGTGCCAGCAGCTTGTTACAGGGGACTCCGTATGGCTACACCTTC,CASSLLQGTPYGYTF
NA,NA,TRBJ2-6,TRBV2,TGTGCCAGCAGCCCCAGGGTATCCGGGGCCAACGTCCTGACTTTC,CASSPRVSGANVLTF
once,NA,TRBJ2-5,TRBV7-9,TGTGCCAGCAGCCAAAGCGGGACAACAGAGACCCAGTACTTC,CASSQSGTTETQYF
NA,TRBD2,TRBJ2-1,TRBV19,TGTGCCAGTAGTGATACTAGCGGGAGGTCCTACAATGAGCAGTTCTTC,CASSDTSGRSYNEQFF
NA,TRBD1,TRBJ2-2,TRBV7-3,TGTGCCAGCAGCCGACTCCAGGGGGCGGGCACCGGGGAGCTGTTTTTT,CASSRLQGAGTGELFF
NA,NA,TRBJ1-3,TRBV18,TGTGCCAGCTCACCGACAGGACAGCAGAATTTTGGAAACACCATATATTTT,CASSPTGQQNFGNTIYF
NA,NA,TRBJ1-1,TRBV7-8,TGTGCCAGCAGCTTAGCGGGGGGGTGGGAAGCTTTCTTT,CASSLAGGWEAFF
NA,TRBD2,TRBJ2-7,TRBV14,TGTGCCAGCAGCCAAGAATTGGGGGACTACTTCTACGAGCAGTACTTC,CASSQELGDYFYEQYF
NA,TRBD1,TRBJ1-5,TRBV19,TGTGCCAGTATCAGGGACAGCGCTGGTTATAGCAATCAGCCCCAGCATTTT,CASIRDSAGYSNQPQHF
NA,NA,TRBJ2-5,TRBV28,TGTGCCAGCAGCCCGCAAGGAGCACGGGAGACCCAGTACTTC,CASSPQGARETQYF
NA,TRBD1,TRBJ2-7,TRBV5-5,TGTGCCAGCAGCCTGGGACAGGACCTCGCCTACGAGCAGTACTTC,CASSLGQDLAYEQYF
NA,NA,TRBJ1-4,TRBV5-1,TGCGCCAGCAGCTTTGGGGGGACTAATGAAAAACTGTTTTTT,CASSFGGTNEKLFF
few,NA,TRBJ1-5,TRBV30,TGTGCCTGGAGCCCGAAAGGAGGCATCCAGCATTTT,CAWSPKGGIQHF
NA,TRBD1,TRBJ1-5,TRBV7-9,TGTGCCAGCAGCCGTACAGGGGAGGTAAAGCCCCAGCATTTT,CASSRTGEVKPQHF
few,NA,TRBJ2-1,TRBV5-1,TGCGCCAGCAACCGGGGGATCTCCTACAATGAGCAGTTCTTC,CASNRGISYNEQFF
NA,NA,TRBJ2-5,TRBV30,TGTGCCTGGACCCCAGGCCGAGAGACCCAGTACTTC,CAWTPGRETQYF
NA,TRBD2,TRBJ2-3,TRBV2,TGTGCCAGCAGTAGGCGGGGGACCACAGATACGCAGTATTTT,CASSRRGTTDTQYF
NA,TRBD1,TRBJ2-7,TRBV4-2,TGTGCCAGCAGCCAAGCCGGGACAGGAAAATTCTACGAGCAGTACTTC,CASSQAGTGKFYEQYF
NA,NA,TRBJ2-3,TRBV5-6,TGTGCCAGCAGCTCCCGGAGGACTAGCACAGATACGCAGTATTTT,CASSSRRTSTDTQYF
NA,TRBD1,TRBJ2-3,TRBV28,TGTGCCAGCATGGTGGGGGACAGGGTACCAGATACGCAGTATTTT,CASMVGDRVPDTQYF
NA,TRBD1,TRBJ1-5,TRBV28,TGTGCCAGCAGTTTAACAGGGACAGGGGATCAGCCCCAGCATTTT,CASSLTGTGDQPQHF
NA,TRBD1,TRBJ2-5,TRBV6-5,TGTGCCAGCAGCCGGGACAGGCCAGGAGAGACCCAGTACTTC,CASSRDRPGETQYF
NA,NA,TRBJ2-7,TRBV6-5,TGTGCCAGCAGAGCAGGGTCTACTTCCTACGAGCAGTACTTC,CASRAGSTSYEQYF
NA,TRBD2,TRBJ2-7,TRBV29-1,TGCAGCGTTGGCGCTACAGCGGGAGGTAGTAGAGAGCAGTACTTC,CSVGATAGGSREQYF
NA,NA,TRBJ2-5,TRBV5-1,TGCGCCAGCAGCTTGGTGACAGGAGGCCAAGAGACCCAGTACTTC,CASSLVTGGQETQYF
NA,TRBD2,TRBJ2-1,TRBV7-8,TGTGCCAGCAGCTTCCAAAAGGTGCGGGGGGGCAATGAGCAGTTCTTC,CASSFQKVRGGNEQFF
few,TRBD2,TRBJ2-3,TRBV25-1,TGTGCCAGCAGTTACTGGACTAGCGCGGTCACAGATACGCAGTATTTT,CASSYWTSAVTDTQYF
NA,TRBD1,TRBJ1-3,TRBV12-5,TGTGCTAGTCGGGACGGACAGGCCTCTGGAAACACCATATATTTT,CASRDGQASGNTIYF
once,NA,TRBJ1-4,TRBV7-8,TGTGCCAGCAGCTTGACAGCACGTTATGAAAAACTGTTTTTT,CASSLTARYEKLFF
NA,TRBD2,TRBJ2-1,TRBV6-5,TGTGCCAGCAGGGACTGGCTAGCGGGAGTGGATGAGCAGTTCTTC,CASRDWLAGVDEQFF
NA,TRBD2,TRBJ2-7,TRBV7-2,TGTGCCAGCAGCTTGGCGGGGACTAGCGGGGCCTACGAGCAGTACTTC,CASSLAGTSGAYEQYF
NA,TRBD1,TRBJ2-4,TRBV30,TGTGCCTGGAGGACAGGGGGTCGGGACATTCAGTACTTC,CAWRTGGRDIQYF
NA,TRBD1,TRBJ2-2,TRBV4-1,TGCGCCAGCAGCCGGAACAGGGGGTCTACCGGGGAGCTGTTTTTT,CASSRNRGSTGELFF
NA,TRBD1,TRBJ1-4,TRBV28,TGTGCCAGCAGTTTGAACCAGGGGGTTGCAACTAATGAAAAACTGTTTTTT,CASSLNQGVATNEKLFF
NA,NA,TRBJ1-5,TRBV19,TGTGCCAGTAGTGTACAGGGAACCAATCAGCCCCAGCATTTT,CASSVQGTNQPQHF
NA,NA,TRBJ2-3,TRBV28,TGTGCCAGCAGCCTCGCAGGTACAAATTTAGATACGCAGTATTTT,CASSLAGTNLDTQYF
once,TRBD1,TRBJ1-2,TRBV7-8,TGTGCCAGCAGCTTCGCCGCCGAGGGGGCTGGCTACACCTTC,CASSFAAEGAGYTF
NA,TRBD1,TRBJ2-1,TRBV14,TGTGCCAGCAGCGTCGACAGGGGGCCGATTAAGTCCTACAATGAGCAGTTCTTC,CASSVDRGPIKSYNEQFF
NA,NA,TRBJ1-1,TRBV6-5,TGTGCCAGCAGTCGAGGACAACCCTACACTGAAGCTTTCTTT,CASSRGQPYTEAFF
NA,NA,TRBJ2-1,TRBV5-4,TGTGCCAGCAGCTTACGACAGGGAGGAGACAATGAGCAGTTCTTC,CASSLRQGGDNEQFF
medium-sized,TRBD2,TRBJ2-5,TRBV5-1,TGCGCCAGCAGCCCCCTCCCTAGCGGGAGCGGGGGGGGAGAGACCCAGTACTTC,CASSPLPSGSGGGETQYF
NA,TRBD1,TRBJ1-1,TRBV19,TGTGCCAGTAGTTCCCGACAGGGCGCGGCTGAAGCTTTCTTT,CASSSRQGAAEAFF
NA,NA,TRBJ2-5,TRBV7-3,TGTGCCAGCAGCTTATGGGGGACTCCCGGGGAGACCCAGTACTTC,CASSLWGTPGETQYF
NA,NA,TRBJ2-5,TRBV5-1,TGCGCCAGCAGCTTGGAGGCGAGGTGGGAGACCCAGTACTTC,CASSLEARWETQYF
NA,NA,TRBJ1-5,TRBV7-2,TGTGCCAGCAGCTCCGAGGGGGGGAATCAGCCCCAGCATTTT,CASSSEGGNQPQHF